This TCR beta chain originates from a study of memory CD4+ T cells and cytomegalovirus serostatus. The sort gate was single viable CD3+CD4+CD8-CD45RO+ cells for memory CD4+ T cells. This table comes from immunoSEQ multiplex PCR, and its TCRdb copy is limited to in-frame clones, with some not included. Counted here are roughly 48,000 clones, about 83% occurring once; the ten biggest clones make up 1.5% to 2.5%. This clonotype was sampled from an adult in good health and CMV-seropositive. The sample comprised memory CD4+ T cells from blood.

CDR3 amino acids: CASSSPLDYGYTF. The CDR3 bases are TGTGCCAGCAGTTCCCCATTGGACTATGGCTACACCTTC. This chain joins TRBV6-5 and TRBJ1-2; D gene unclear. Trimming removed 4 bases from V and 3 bases from J, with 9 bases in between. Germline assignment: CDR1 MNHEY and CDR2 SVGAGI. There are 13 residues in the CDR3.